This TCR beta chain was retrieved from a study of T cells after yellow fever vaccination. In TCRdb, the 5' RACE reads were re-called with MiXCR into one record per CDR3 protein. Of around 500,000 distinct CDR3 sequences in the sample, just over 20% were seen once. Study results and caveats: Reappearing after the booster were most of the clones from primary vaccination (around 96% CD4, around 90% CD8).

The CDR3 sequence is 16 residues long. The J segment lost 5 bases and the V segment lost 6 bases, leaving 8 bases of the junction unmatched. From germline, CDR1 is LNHDA and CDR2 SQIVND (reference sequence). This clonotype was found a few times. The antigen remains unidentified. Sequenced material: PBMCs, taken approximately 22 days after the first yellow fever vaccination. This chain joins TRBV19 and TRBJ2-3; 13 nucleotides match TRBD2. The source of this sequence is a man aged 18 to 35 who received the YFV17D yellow fever vaccine. CDR3 bases: TGTGCCAGTAGACCCCCACTAGCGGGGGGGCAAGATACGCAGTATTTT. Translated: CASRPPLAGGQDTQYF.